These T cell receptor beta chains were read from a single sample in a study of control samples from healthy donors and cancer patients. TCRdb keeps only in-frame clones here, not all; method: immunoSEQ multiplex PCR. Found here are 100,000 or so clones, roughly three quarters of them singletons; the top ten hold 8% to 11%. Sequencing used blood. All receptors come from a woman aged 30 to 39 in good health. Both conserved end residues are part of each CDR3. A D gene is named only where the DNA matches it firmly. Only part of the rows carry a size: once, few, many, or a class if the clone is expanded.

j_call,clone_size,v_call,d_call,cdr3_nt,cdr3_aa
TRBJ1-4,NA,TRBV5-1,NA,TGCGCCAGCAGCAACTACAGGGCTTTTAACCACGGGGAACTGTTTTTT,CASSNYRAFNHGELFF
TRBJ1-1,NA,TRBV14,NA,TGTGCCAGCAGCCCCCTAGGAGGGATGAACACTGAAGCTTTCTTT,CASSPLGGMNTEAFF
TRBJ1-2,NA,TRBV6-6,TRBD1,TGTGCCAGCAGTTACCAACCGTCACAGGGGTTGGGCTACACCTTC,CASSYQPSQGLGYTF
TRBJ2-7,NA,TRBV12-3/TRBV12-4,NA,TGTGCCAGCAGTCCCGGACAGATCTACGAGCAGTACTTC,CASSPGQIYEQYF
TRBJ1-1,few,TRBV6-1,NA,TGTGCCAGCAGTGATCCCCAGAACACTGAAGCTTTCTTT,CASSDPQNTEAFF
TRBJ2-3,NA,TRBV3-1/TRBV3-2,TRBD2,TGTGCCAGCAGGATAGCGGGGGGGCCAACAGATACGCAGTATTTT,CASRIAGGPTDTQYF
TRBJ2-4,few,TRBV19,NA,TGTGCCAGTAGTAATGGTGCTGCTGAGAACATTCAGTACTTC,CASSNGAAENIQYF
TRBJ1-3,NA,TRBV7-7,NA,TGTGCCAGCAGCTTAGGACCGGGAAACACCATATATTTT,CASSLGPGNTIYF
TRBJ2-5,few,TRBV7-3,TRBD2,TGTGCCAGCAGCTTACTAGCGGGGGGACAAGAGACCCAGTACTTC,CASSLLAGGQETQYF
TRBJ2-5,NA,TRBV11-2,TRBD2,TGTGCCAGCAGCCTGACTAGCGGGGGTGAGACCCAGTACTTC,CASSLTSGGETQYF
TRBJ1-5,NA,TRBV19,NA,TGTGCCGCAGGACAGCCCCAGCATTTT,CAAGQPQHF
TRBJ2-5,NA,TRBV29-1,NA,TGCAGCGTCAGACCGGGGCCAGAGACCCAGTACTTC,CSVRPGPETQYF
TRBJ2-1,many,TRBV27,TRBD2,TGTGCCAGCAGTCCCGGGGGGGCCGGCAATGAGCAGTTCTTC,CASSPGGAGNEQFF
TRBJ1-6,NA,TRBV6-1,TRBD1,TGTGCCAGCAGTGAATGGGGGGACAGGGGCCCAAGTAATTCACCCCTCCACTTT,CASSEWGDRGPSNSPLHF
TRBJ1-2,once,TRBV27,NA,TGTGCCAGCAGTCGACAGGCTAATGGTGGCTACACCTTC,CASSRQANGGYTF
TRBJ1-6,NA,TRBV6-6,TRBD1,TGTGCCAGCCGAACGACAGGGGGGGCATCACCCCTCCACTTT,CASRTTGGASPLHF
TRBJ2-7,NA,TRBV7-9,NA,TGTGCCAGCACCCCGCCGGCCTCCTACGAGCAGTACTTC,CASTPPASYEQYF
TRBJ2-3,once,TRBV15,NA,TGTGCCACCAGCAGAGATCGGGTAGGAGGGATGACGCAGTATTTT,CATSRDRVGGMTQYF
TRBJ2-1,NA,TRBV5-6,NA,TGTGCCAGCAGCAAAGGGACCGTTTTGTTGAATGAGCAGTTCTTC,CASSKGTVLLNEQFF
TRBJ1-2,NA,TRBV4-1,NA,TGCGCCAGCAGCCAACTTGTGGGAATCTATGGCTACACCTTC,CASSQLVGIYGYTF
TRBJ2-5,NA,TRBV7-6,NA,TGTGCCAGCAGCTTAGAGTCTTCGAGATCCCGAGAGACCCAGTACTTC,CASSLESSRSRETQYF
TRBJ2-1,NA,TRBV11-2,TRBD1,TGTGCCAGCAGCTTAGGGGACAGGGCTGGGGATGAGCAGTTCTTC,CASSLGDRAGDEQFF
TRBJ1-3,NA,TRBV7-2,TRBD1,TGTGCCAGCAGCCTGACAGGGGGAACTGGAAACACCATATATTTT,CASSLTGGTGNTIYF
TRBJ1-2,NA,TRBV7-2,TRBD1,TGTGCCAGCAGCATCAGACAGGGGGCTAATAGCTATGGCTACACCTTC,CASSIRQGANSYGYTF
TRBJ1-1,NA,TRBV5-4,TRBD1,TGTGCCAGCAGCCGGGACAGGACTGAAGCTTTCTTT,CASSRDRTEAFF
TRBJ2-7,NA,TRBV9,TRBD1,TGTGCCAGCAGCACCCCCTCCGGGACAGAGAGCTCCTACGAGCAGTACTTC,CASSTPSGTESSYEQYF
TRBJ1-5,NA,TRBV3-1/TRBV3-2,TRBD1,TGTGCCAGCAGCTTAGGACAGGCCAATCAGCCCCAGCATTTT,CASSLGQANQPQHF
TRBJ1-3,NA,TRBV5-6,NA,TGTGCCAGCAGCTTACCAGCCACTGGAAACACCATATATTTT,CASSLPATGNTIYF
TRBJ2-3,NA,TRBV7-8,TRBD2,TGTGCCAGCAGCTCCCCGTTAGCGGGGGAGGTCACAGATACGCAGTATTTT,CASSSPLAGEVTDTQYF
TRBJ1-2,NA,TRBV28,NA,TGTGCCAGCAGCATTGGGGGTTTCTATGGCTACACCTTC,CASSIGGFYGYTF
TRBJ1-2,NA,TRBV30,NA,TGTGCCTGGAGCCCAGGGGACGCCTTCTCCTTC,CAWSPGDAFSF
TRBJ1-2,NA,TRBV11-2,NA,TGTGCCAGCAGCTTAGTGTCGACGGGGCGATACACCTTC,CASSLVSTGRYTF
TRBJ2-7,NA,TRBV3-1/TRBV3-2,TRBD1,TGTGCCAGCAGCCAACAACCGGGACAGGGGGCTAGTGAGCAGTACTTC,CASSQQPGQGASEQYF
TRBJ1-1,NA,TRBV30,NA,TGTGCCTGGAACAGGGTCCCCTCTTCATATCACACTGAAGCTTTCTTT,CAWNRVPSSYHTEAFF
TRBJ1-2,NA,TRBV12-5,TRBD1,TGTGCTAGTGGTTCCTGGACAGGGAATAACTATGGCTACACCTTC,CASGSWTGNNYGYTF
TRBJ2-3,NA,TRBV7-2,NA,TGTGCCAGCAGCTCGCGGAGCCCCGGGACCCCAGATACGCAGTATTTT,CASSSRSPGTPDTQYF
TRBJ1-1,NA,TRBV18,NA,TGTGCCAGCTCACTAACGCAGCTGGGGGTGAACACTGAAGCTTTCTTT,CASSLTQLGVNTEAFF
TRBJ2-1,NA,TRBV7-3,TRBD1,TGTGCCAGCAGCTTAGGACAGGGAGGAAAGAATGAGCAGTTCTTC,CASSLGQGGKNEQFF
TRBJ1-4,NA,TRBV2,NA,TGTGCCAGCAGTGAACCCGGGGGGACTGCAACTAATGAAAAACTGTTTTTT,CASSEPGGTATNEKLFF
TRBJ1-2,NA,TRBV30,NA,TGTGCCTGGACAGGGTCCTATGGCTACACCTTC,CAWTGSYGYTF
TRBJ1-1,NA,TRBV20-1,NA,TGCAGTGCTAGTGAGAGGAACACTGAAGCTTTCTTT,CSASERNTEAFF